One and the same sample provided the 18 T cell receptor beta chains below, sequenced in a study of T cell responses to AZD1222 COVID-19 vaccine. Clones were read by immunoSEQ multiplex PCR, and TCRdb kept only the in-frame ones, dropping some. The sample carries around 200,000 clones, approximately 95% recorded once. Source: peripheral blood, taken on day 0 of AZD1222 vaccination. These receptors were obtained from an adult in good health.

The chain links TRBV10-2 to TRBJ2-7; D is possibly TRBD1 or TRBD2 (5 bases each). V shed 7 bases and J shed 1 base, with 20 bases lying between them. Germline loops: CDR1 WSHSY, CDR2 SAAADI. CDR3 length: 16 amino acids. CDR3 amino acids: CASTKNVGDGSYEQYF. CDR3 nucleotides: TGCGCCAGCACCAAAAACGTGGGGGACGGATCCTACGAGCAGTACTTC.

The chain recombines TRBV7-9 with TRBJ2-5; 9 nucleotides line up with TRBD1. The V gene's germline CDR1 is SEHNR and CDR2 FQNEAQ (reference sequence). The V gene end was trimmed by 5 bases and the J gene end by 4 bases; junction bases not matched to a gene: 11. This CDR3 region has 16 residues. The CDR3 loop is CASSPTGTGTVETQYF. The CDR3 nucleotides read TGTGCCAGCAGCCCAACCGGGACAGGGACGGTAGAGACCCAGTACTTC.

This clone turned up a few times. J is TRBJ1-2 and V is TRBV27, with D unclear. The CDR3 is 14 amino acids. CDR1 MNHEY and CDR2 SMNVEV come from the germline V gene (reference sequence). The V and J ends lost 3 bases and 10 bases respectively, with 18 bases between them. This CDR3 is CASSFSVTPGDYTF. The CDR3, as DNA: TGTGCCAGCAGTTTTTCCGTCACCCCCGGAGACTACACCTTC.

The genes are TRBV7-9 and TRBJ1-1; D not certain. Between the trimmed V and J ends, which lost 0 bases and 5 bases, there was a span of 7 bases. The CDR3 has 13 residues. CDR1 and CDR2 (germline): SEHNR, FQNEAQ (reference sequence). DNA of the CDR3: TGTGCCAGCAGCTTAGCCCTTGGGACTGAAGCTTTCTTT. It yields the protein CASSLALGTEAFF.

This clone was detected once. The J gene is TRBJ2-2, the V gene TRBV11-2, with no clear D. The CDR3 covers 12 residues. V lost 5 bases, J lost 7 bases, and 8 bases lay in between. Germline CDR1 and CDR2: SGHAT and FQNNGV. The CDR3 is CASSPIIGELFF. The DNA for the CDR3 is TGTGCCAGCAGCCCGATAATCGGGGAGCTGTTTTTT.

This clone was picked up a small number of times. The V call is TRBV3-1 (or the pseudogene TRBV3-2), the J call TRBJ2-7, with D possibly being TRBD1 or TRBD2 (5 bases each). Germline values: CDR1 LGHDT, CDR2 YNNKEL (reference sequence). The length of the CDR3 is 16 residues. Trimming cost V 4 bases and J 2 bases, with 18 bases left between them. CDR3 DNA: TGTGCCAGCAGCCCTCATTTGGGGCGGGTAACCTACGAGCAGTACTTC. Translated: CASSPHLGRVTYEQYF.

The chain couples TRBV10-3 to TRBJ2-4, with D perhaps matching TRBD1 (5 bases). V lost 3 bases to trimming and J lost 4 bases, with 10 bases between them. The CDR3 totals 14 residues. CDR1 is ENHRY and CDR2 is SYGVKD in the germline V gene. DNA for the CDR3: TGTGCCATCAGTGAATCAGGGTTTAAAAACATTCAGTACTTC. Protein: CAISESGFKNIQYF.

V is TRBV4-1 and J is TRBJ2-1, with D tentatively TRBD2 (5 bases). Germline V lookup: CDR1 MGHRA, CDR2 YSYEKL. The ends were cut back, 0 bases at V and 8 bases at J, with 14 bases in the middle. This CDR3 is 15 amino acids long. DNA for the CDR3: TGCGCCAGCAGCCAAGAACCCCTAGCCCTACATGAGCAGTTCTTC. Its translation is CASSQEPLALHEQFF.

A few counts support this clone. The V call is TRBV30, the J call TRBJ2-1; the D gene is possibly TRBD2 (7 bases). V was shortened by 3 bases and J by 0 bases, with 21 bases between the two germline ends. The germline V gene has CDR1 GTSNPN and CDR2 SVGIG (reference sequence). The CDR3 extends over 18 amino acids. CDR3 coding DNA: TGTGCCTGGAGGCCCCTAAGAAGGGGGAGGGGCTCCTACAATGAGCAGTTCTTC. It codes for CAWRPLRRGRGSYNEQFF.

This chain uses TRBV9 with TRBJ1-3; D uncertain. Per germline, CDR1 SGDLS and CDR2 YYNGEE. There are 16 residues in the CDR3. The ends were cut back, 0 bases at V and 0 bases at J, with 10 bases in the middle. The DNA for the CDR3 is TGTGCCAGCAGCGTAGAACTAACAGTCTCTGGAAACACCATATATTTT. This gives the protein CASSVELTVSGNTIYF.

The chain combines TRBV4-1 with TRBJ2-1; D call uncertain. V lost 2 bases and J lost 2, with 7 bases in between. CDR1 MGHRA and CDR2 YSYEKL come from the germline V gene. The CDR3 covers 14 residues. This CDR3 is CASSQRQPYNEQFF. The CDR3 DNA reads TGCGCCAGCAGCCAACGCCAGCCCTACAATGAGCAGTTCTTC.

J is TRBJ2-2 and V is TRBV4-2; D unresolved. The CDR3 extends over 13 amino acids. V gave up 0 bases and J gave up 6 bases, with 5 bases separating them. Germline values: CDR1 LGHNA, CDR2 YNFKEQ. The CDR3 sequence: CASSQENAGELFF. DNA for the CDR3: TGTGCCAGCAGCCAAGAAAACGCCGGGGAGCTGTTTTTT.

The rearrangement joins TRBV6-5 to TRBJ1-1; the match to TRBD1 covers 8 bases. V shed 8 bases, J shed 4 bases, and the junction held 9 bases outside the gene matches. This CDR3 is 14 amino acids long. CDR1 and CDR2 from the germline V gene are MNHEY and SVGAGI. For the CDR3, the DNA is TGTGCCAGCCTTTTGGGTACAGGGGGCACTGAAGCTTTCTTT. It codes for CASLLGTGGTEAFF.

The chain is built from TRBV19 and TRBJ2-3; the D is unclear. V dropped 8 bases and J dropped 0 bases, with 12 bases sitting between them. CDR1 and CDR2 from the germline V gene are LNHDA and SQIVND (reference sequence). CDR3 length equals 14 residues. CDR3 sequence (DNA): TGTGCCAGTGGCAAAGTCGGAAGCACAGATACGCAGTATTTT. Translation gives CASGKVGSTDTQYF.

The rearrangement joins TRBV4-2 to TRBJ2-1, with TRBD2 identical over 7 bases. The ends lost 4 bases at V and 1 base at J; junction bases unmatched: 10. The CDR3 extends over 17 amino acids. The V gene's germline CDR1 is LGHNA and CDR2 YNFKEQ. CDR3 DNA: TGTGCCAGCAGCCGGGGGGGTACAGGAAATTCCTACAATGAGCAGTTCTTC. Its protein product is CASSRGGTGNSYNEQFF.

The V call is TRBV10-3, the J call TRBJ1-2; TRBD1 might be the D (5 bases). Germline-derived CDR1 and CDR2 are ENHRY and SYGVKD. The V end was cut by 4 bases, the J end by 6 bases, with 15 bases between. The CDR3 is 14 residues long. CDR3 loop: CAISGPGSWNGYTF. The CDR3 nucleotides are TGTGCCATCAGTGGCCCAGGGAGCTGGAATGGCTACACCTTC.

This chain joins TRBV11-2 and TRBJ1-6; 7 bases agree with TRBD1. J gave up 4 bases and V 7 bases, and 1 base lay outside the gene matches. CDR1 and CDR2 from the germline V gene are SGHAT and FQNNGV. The CDR3 runs 13 residues. In DNA form, the CDR3 reads TGTGCCAGCAAACAGGGGTATAATTCACCCCTCCACTTT. This sequence encodes CASKQGYNSPLHF. Supplemented by reference TRBV11-2 and TRBJ1-6, the full variable domain reads EAGVAQSPRYKIIEKRQSVAFWCNPISGHATLYWYQQILGQGPKLLIQFQNNGVVDDSQLPKDRFSAERLKGVDSTLKIQPAKLEDSAVYLCASKQGYNSPLHFGNGTRLTVT.

The DNA for the CDR3 is TGTGCCAGCAGCCAAGGTCGGGCAGGAACCTCTAGTGGCTACACCTTC. The encoded protein is CASSQGRAGTSSGYTF. The V and J genes are TRBV3-1 (or the pseudogene TRBV3-2) and TRBJ1-2; D is uncertain. V was cut by 1 base and J by 7 bases, with 19 bases left in between. Germline-derived CDR1 and CDR2 are LGHDT and YNNKEL (reference sequence). CDR3 size: 16 residues.